These 5 T cell receptor beta chains were all obtained from the same sample, sequenced in a study of metastatic and nonmetastatic thyroid tumors (dated by TCRdb to the early 2020s). Libraries were made using PCR. These reads were obtained on an Illumina HiSeq 4000. TCRdb took the public reads, trimmed them with fastp at Q25, ran MiXCR for clone calling and kept in-frame beta chains. The sample records fewer than 12,000 clones, approximately 30% of which are singletons. The top ten hold 10% to 13% of the sample. None of the patients had been given any treatment before thyroid surgery. Sample: tumor tissue. These receptors were taken from a male donor with papillary thyroid cancer or a benign thyroid nodule (not recorded which). Some clones in this sample may be carry-over from other donors' samples.

By share of the sample, this clone is medium-sized (0.01 to 0.1%). Other DNA sequences in this specimen translate into the identical CDR3. The chain is built from TRBV27 and TRBJ1-6; 8 positions agree with TRBD1. The CDR3 has 15 residues. CDR1 is MNHEY and CDR2 is SMNVEV in the germline V gene (reference sequence). The J segment lost 6 bases and the V segment lost 3 bases, leaving 4 bases of the junction unmatched. CDR3 region: CASSFLTGGNSPLHF. The CDR3 region has the DNA TGTGCCAGCAGTTTCCTAACAGGGGGTAATTCACCCCTCCACTTT.

A note on this clone: A junction boundary mismatches the germline segment, possibly from a read error. The chain couples TRBV6-1 to TRBJ2-1; 7 bases are a match to TRBD2. The CDR3 has 17 residues. Germline V gene sequence: CDR1 MNHNS, CDR2 SASEGT. The CDR3 bases are TGTTCCAGCAGTCCTCCTGTTGGGCGGGAGTCGGCGAATGAGCAGTTCTTC. This codes for CSSSPPVGRESANEQFF.

At least ten counts were recorded for this clone. The J gene is TRBJ2-7, the V gene TRBV3-1, with 9 bases fitting TRBD2. V shed 0 bases and J 13 bases; nucleotides not matched to a gene: 7. CDR3 length: 13 amino acids. Germline-derived CDR1 and CDR2 are LGHDT and YNNKEL (reference sequence). The CDR3, as DNA: TGTGCCAGCAGCCAAGATATCAGGACTAGCGCCTACTTC. Translated: CASSQDIRTSAYF.

In this sample, this clone turned up a few times. One end of the junction is discordant with germline, which a read error may explain. Different DNA sequences within this sample yield the same CDR3. This chain links TRBV28 with TRBJ2-7, with D perhaps matching TRBD1 (6 bases). The CDR3 loop spans 15 amino acids. The germline gives CDR1 MDHEN, CDR2 SYDVKM. The DNA for the CDR3 is TGCGCCAGCAGTTCAGCCGGGACGGGGACATACGAGCAGTACTTC. Translated, it gives CASSSAGTGTYEQYF.

The rearrangement joins TRBV6-1 to TRBJ2-7; 7 bases fit TRBD1. The CDR3 is made up of 14 amino acids. J lost 6 bases, V lost 4 bases, and 9 bases had no gene match. Looked up from germline, CDR1 is MNHNS and CDR2 is SASEGT. The DNA of the CDR3 is TGTGCCAGCAGTGTTGGGACAGTCTCCCTCGAGCAGTACTTC. Translating gives CASSVGTVSLEQYF.